These 19 T cell receptor beta chains were all obtained from the same sample, sequenced in a study of tissue T cells after allogeneic stem cell transplantation. Clones were read by immunoSEQ multiplex PCR, and TCRdb kept only the in-frame ones, dropping some. Here the sample spans 3,000 to 3,500 clones, roughly 50% being singletons. Time point given: mouse harvest day 14 after allogeneic transplant. The graft held 10^6 splenic CD5+ T cells and 10^7 T-cell-depleted bone marrow cells. The sequenced sample was gut tissue. These receptors originate from a female BALB/c mouse given C57BL/6 T cells with graft-versus-host disease after an allogeneic hematopoietic cell transplant.

This clone came up once. These gene names are mouse names. Coverage ceases 1 residue before the CDR3 finishes, and the germline J gene fills in the end. The chain carries TRBV19 and TRBJ1-1; TRBD1 is a possible D gene (6 bases). CDR1 and CDR2 from the germline V gene are FNHDT and SITEND (reference sequence). Trimming took off 0 bases at V and 1 base at J, with 13 bases between the two ends. This CDR3 is built from 16 residues. CDR3 protein: CASSIAWGHLNTEVFF. The part of the CDR3 DNA that was read is TGTGCCAGCAGTATAGCTTGGGGACATCTAAACACAGAAGTCTTC.

This clone is judged medium-sized. Each gene name is a mouse one. The DNA ends 1 residue before the CDR3 does, and the rest of the CDR3 is filled in from the germline J gene. At the DNA level, this CDR3 is encoded by other sequences in the same sample as well. This sequence joins TRBV26 and TRBJ2-7, with 9 bases aligning to TRBD2. Germline loops: CDR1 KGHPV, CDR2 FQNQEV (reference sequence). J lost 4 bases, V lost 3 bases, and 1 base had no gene match. The CDR3 runs to 13 residues. CDR3 amino acids: CASSLTGGYEQYF. The DNA read from the CDR3 is TGTGCCAGCAGTCTAACTGGGGGGTATGAACAGTAC. Combining the CDR3 with reference TRBV26 and TRBJ2-7 gives the whole variable domain NSKVIQTPRYLVKGQGQKAKMRCIPEKGHPVVFWYQQNKNNEFKFLINFQNQEVLQQIDMTEKRFSAECPSNSPCSLEIQSSEAGDSALYLCASSLTGGYEQYFGPGTRLTVL.

With regard to this clone: Gene and germline names: mouse. Sequencing ends 1 residue short of the CDR3 end; the germline J gene provides the rest. Other DNA sequences in the same sample also yield this CDR3. This rearrangement joins TRBV12-2 to TRBJ2-1; 10 bases fit TRBD2. Germline V gene lookup returns CDR1 SGHLS and CDR2 HYDKME. The CDR3 loop spans 15 amino acids. J lost 3 bases, V lost 4 bases, and 5 bases had no gene match. The CDR3 loop reads CASSRTGGFYAEQFF. The part of the CDR3 DNA that was read is TGTGCCAGCTCCCGGACTGGGGGATTCTATGCTGAGCAGTTC. The full variable domain, rest sourced from reference TRBV12-2 and TRBJ2-1, is NSGVVQSPRYIIKGKGERSILKCIPISGHLSVAWYQQTQGQELKFFIQHYDKMERDKGNLPSRFSVQQFDDYHSEMNMSALELEDSAVYFCASSRTGGFYAEQFFGPGTRLTVL.

A remark on this clone: Genes and germline are mouse. Coverage ceases 1 residue before the CDR3 finishes, and the germline J gene fills in the end. The V and J genes are TRBV3 and TRBJ1-1; perhaps TRBD1 as D (6 bases). The length of the CDR3 is 14 residues. Germline loops: CDR1 SNHLY, CDR2 FYNGKV (reference sequence). V was trimmed by 1 base and J by 1 base, leaving 7 bases between them. The CDR3 DNA, read in part, is TGTGCCAGCAGCTTAGGGGGACAAAACACAGAAGTCTTC. It specifies CASSLGGQNTEVF. The CDR3 as a whole reads CASSLGGQNTEVFF.

By share, this clone ranks as medium-sized. Mouse gene names apply. The read ends 1 residue shy of where the CDR3 ends; the end is completed using the germline J gene. The chain uses TRBV16 and TRBJ2-7; unclear D gene. The CDR3 extends over 13 amino acids. Per the germline V gene, CDR1 is SGHSA and CDR2 is FRNQAP. V was shortened by 0 bases and J by 4 bases, with 7 bases between the two germline ends. CDR3 DNA (partial): TGTGCAAGCAGCTTAGAGGGCAAATATGAACAGTAC. Its translation: CASSLEGKYEQY. The CDR3 reads in full as CASSLEGKYEQYF.

On this clone: Gene names are mouse gene names. The DNA ends 1 residue before the CDR3 does, and the rest of the CDR3 is filled in from the germline J gene. The chain is built from TRBV26 and TRBJ1-1, with TRBD1 matching 7 bases. Germline V gives CDR1 KGHPV, CDR2 FQNQEV (reference sequence). This CDR3 comprises 14 residues. The V gene end was trimmed by 2 bases and the J gene end by 1 base; junction bases not matched to a gene: 1. The CDR3 loop reads CASSLDRENTEVFF. Partial CDR3 DNA: TGTGCCAGCAGTCTGGACAGGGAAAACACAGAAGTCTTC.

A word on this clone: Germline and genes: mouse. The CDR3 end lies 1 residue beyond the end of the read and is filled in from the germline J gene. The gene calls are TRBV26 and TRBJ1-3; no reliable D call. The germline gives CDR1 KGHPV, CDR2 FQNQEV (reference sequence). This CDR3 contains 13 residues. V was trimmed by 1 base and J by 0 bases, leaving 1 base between them. The CDR3 is CASSLYSGNTLYF. The CDR3 DNA, read in part, is TGTGCCAGCAGTCTGTATTCTGGAAATACGCTCTAT.

Details on this clone: Gene names and germline match the mouse. The CDR3: CASSPQGAREQYF. The CDR3 DNA, read in part, is TGTGCCAGCTCCCCTCAGGGGGCGCGGGAACAGTAC. This chain connects TRBV12-1 to TRBJ2-7, with TRBD1 identical over 8 bases. The sequence runs out 1 residue before the end of the CDR3; the remainder is reconstructed from the germline J gene. This CDR3 spans 13 amino acids. Germline CDR1 is SGHSN and CDR2 is HYEKVE. The ends lost 4 bases at V and 7 bases at J; junction bases unmatched: 8.

A few counts support this clone. Mouse gene names apply. Read coverage stops 1 residue before the CDR3 terminus; the germline J gene supplies the remainder. The V gene is TRBV16, the J gene TRBJ1-5; 7 nucleotides match TRBD1. CDR1 SGHSA and CDR2 FRNQAP come from the germline V gene. The CDR3 is made up of 13 amino acids. The V and J ends lost 8 bases and 4 bases, in that order; junction bases with no gene match: 5. Partial CDR3 DNA: TGTGCAAGCGCGGGGACAGAGAACCAGGCTCCGCTT. Amino acid sequence: CASAGTENQAPL. The complete CDR3 reads CASAGTENQAPLF.

A remark on this clone: The gene names given are mouse names. The sequence runs out 1 residue before the end of the CDR3; the remainder is reconstructed from the germline J gene. V is TRBV13-2 and J is TRBJ1-1, with unresolved D. The CDR3 is 13 amino acids. CDR1 is NNHNN, CDR2 SYGAGS, per germline (reference sequence). V was trimmed by 2 bases and J by 0 bases, leaving 5 bases between them. Partial CDR3 DNA: TGTGCCAGCGGTGAACGACAGAACACAGAAGTCTTC. Translation gives CASGERQNTEVF. The complete CDR3 reads CASGERQNTEVFF.

In regard to this clone: Gene names refer to mouse genes. Partial CDR3 DNA: TGTGCCTGGAGACTGGGGGAGCGGACCGGGCAGCTCTAC. This encodes CAWRLGERTGQLY. The full-length CDR3 reads as CAWRLGERTGQLYF. The chain is built from TRBV31 and TRBJ2-2; 8 nucleotides agree with TRBD2. Read data end 1 residue before the CDR3 end; the end is taken from the germline J gene. CDR3 length: 14 amino acids. V gave up 3 bases and J gave up 5 bases; unmatched junction bases: 5. From germline, CDR1 is GKSSPN and CDR2 SITVG.

For this clone: Genes and germline come from the mouse. The read falls 1 residue short of the CDR3 end, and the missing part is taken from the germline J gene. The chain recombines TRBV13-3 with TRBJ2-1, with D possibly TRBD2 on 6 matching bases. The CDR3 totals 14 residues. Per germline, CDR1 NNHDY and CDR2 SYVADS. V was pared by 5 bases and J by 0 bases, with 9 bases between. The CDR3 reads CASRTGDNYAEQFF. CDR3 DNA, as far as it was read: TGTGCCAGCAGGACTGGAGATAACTATGCTGAGCAGTTC.

As regards this clone: Mouse gene names and germline throughout. The CDR3 goes on 1 residue after the read ends, and that part is filled in from the germline J gene. The chain is built from TRBV1 and TRBJ1-1; D is unresolved. CDR1 is NSQYPW, CDR2 LRSPGD, per germline (reference sequence). This CDR3 comprises 12 residues. V was clipped by 1 base and J by 4 bases, with 4 bases between them. CDR3 residues: CTCSAGATEVFF. The covered CDR3 bases are TGCACCTGCAGTGCAGGGGCCACAGAAGTCTTC.

The sample holds a few counts of this clone. The gene symbols are mouse symbols. The CDR3 end falls 1 residue outside the read, so it is completed with the germline J gene. The chain combines TRBV3 with TRBJ2-1; a weak D match, TRBD2 (5 bases). The CDR3 totals 15 residues. The ends were cut back, 0 bases at V and 0 bases at J, with 6 bases in the middle. Germline assignment: CDR1 SNHLY and CDR2 FYNGKV (reference sequence). Here the CDR3 reads CASSLAGVNYAEQFF. The part of the CDR3 DNA that was read is TGTGCCAGCAGCTTAGCTGGGGTTAACTATGCTGAGCAGTTC.

This clone was seen just once. Gene names refer to mouse genes. Sequencing ends 1 residue short of the CDR3 end; the germline J gene provides the rest. V usage is TRBV26 and J usage is TRBJ1-1; TRBD1 is a possible D gene (5 bases). CDR1 KGHPV and CDR2 FQNQEV come from the germline V gene (reference sequence). The CDR3 has 13 amino acids. The ends were cut back, 6 bases at V and 1 base at J, with 9 bases in the middle. The CDR3 here is CASSRDRNTEVFF. The CDR3 DNA, read in part, is TGTGCCAGCAGCCGTGACAGAAACACAGAAGTCTTC. Filled out from reference TRBV26 and TRBJ1-1, the complete variable domain reads NSKVIQTPRYLVKGQGQKAKMRCIPEKGHPVVFWYQQNKNNEFKFLINFQNQEVLQQIDMTEKRFSAECPSNSPCSLEIQSSEAGDSALYLCASSRDRNTEVFFGKGTRLTVV.

Worth noting for this clone: The genes and germline here are from mouse. The CDR3 goes on 1 residue after the read ends, and that part is filled in from the germline J gene. The chain employs TRBV26 and TRBJ2-1; TRBD2 matches at 8 bases. The CDR3 extends over 14 amino acids. Germline V gene lookup returns CDR1 KGHPV and CDR2 FQNQEV (reference sequence). V lost 6 bases to trimming and J lost 3 bases; unmatched junction nucleotides: 4. The CDR3 DNA, read in part, is TGTGCCAGCAGCCAAGGACTGGGCTATGCTGAGCAGTTC. Amino acid sequence: CASSQGLGYAEQF. The entire CDR3 protein is CASSQGLGYAEQFF.

With regard to this clone: Germline and genes: mouse. Read sequence stops 1 residue before the CDR3 end, and the germline J gene provides the missing end. This chain uses TRBV23 with TRBJ2-1; the table's D call of TRBD2 was not tested on the DNA. This CDR3 is built from 16 residues. Germline V gene sequence: CDR1 KGHTA, CDR2 FQNQQP. Incomplete CDR3 DNA: TGCTCCAGCAGTCAAGGACTGGGGGCATACTATGCTGAGCAGTTC. It yields the protein CSSSQGLGAYYAEQF. The whole CDR3 is CSSSQGLGAYYAEQFF. The full variable domain, with the rest looked up from reference TRBV23 and TRBJ2-1, is DAAVTQKPRYLIKMKGQEAEMKCIPEKGHTAVFWYQQKQSKELKFLIYFQNQQPLDQIDMVKERFSAVCPSSSLCSLGIRTCEAEDSALYLCSSSQGLGAYYAEQFFGPGTRLTVL.

Comment on this clone: Gene names follow the mouse nomenclature. The read ends 1 residue before the CDR3 terminus; that terminus is restored from the germline J gene. This rearrangement joins TRBV16 to TRBJ2-7, with TRBD2 identical over 7 bases. CDR1 is SGHSA, CDR2 FRNQAP, per germline. CDR3 length equals 13 residues. The V and J ends lost 1 base and 6 bases, in that order; junction bases with no gene match: 3. CDR3 amino acids: CASSLGGGFEQYF. CDR3 DNA (partial): TGTGCAAGCAGCTTAGGGGGGGGGTTTGAACAGTAC.

Comment on this clone: The germline and genes are mouse ones. From the germline J gene comes the end of the CDR3, since the read stops 1 residue before it. The gene calls are TRBV26 and TRBJ1-3; tentatively, D is TRBD1 (6 bases). Germline lookup yields CDR1 KGHPV and CDR2 FQNQEV (reference sequence). V lost 0 bases and J lost 4, with 13 bases in between. The CDR3 is made up of 16 amino acids. The CDR3 is CASSLSSQGRGNTLYF. CDR3 DNA (partial): TGTGCCAGCAGTCTGTCGAGCCAGGGGAGGGGAAATACGCTCTAT.